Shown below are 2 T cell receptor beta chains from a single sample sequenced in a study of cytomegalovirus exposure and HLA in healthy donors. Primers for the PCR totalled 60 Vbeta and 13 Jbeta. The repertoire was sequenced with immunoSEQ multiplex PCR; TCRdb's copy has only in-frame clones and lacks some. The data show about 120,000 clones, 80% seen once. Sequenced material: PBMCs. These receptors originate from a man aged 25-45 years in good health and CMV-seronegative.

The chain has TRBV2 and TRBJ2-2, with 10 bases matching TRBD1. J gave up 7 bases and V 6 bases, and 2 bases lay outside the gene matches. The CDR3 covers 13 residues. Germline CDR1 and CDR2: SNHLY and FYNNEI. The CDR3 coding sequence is TGTGCCAGCAGCGGACAGGGGGGCGGGGAGCTGTTTTTT. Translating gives CASSGQGGGELFF.

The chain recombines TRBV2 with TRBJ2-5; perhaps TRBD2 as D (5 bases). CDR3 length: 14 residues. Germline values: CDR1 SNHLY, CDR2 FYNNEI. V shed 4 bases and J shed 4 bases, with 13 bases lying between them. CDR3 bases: TGTGCCAGCAGTGTGAGGGCTACGGGAGAGACCCAGTACTTC. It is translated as CASSVRATGETQYF.